This T cell receptor (beta chain) was identified during a study of blood T cell repertoires in COVID-19. The overall study: Sites across the United States, Italy and Spain contributed samples from acute and convalescent COVID-19. T cells, B-cell-depleted T cells, or PBMCs provided the cDNA or gDNA that served as material.

As handled by the study authors: Estimates of nucleated cell counts were drawn from the amplification of reference gene primers. Sequencing used immunoSEQ multiplex PCR; TCRdb keeps in-frame clones, though not all of them. The V and J calls and clone size come from that table; D and trimming were worked out from the DNA. The repertoire holds tens of thousands of clones, about 88% seen once, with less than 2% in the top ten. This CDR3 is 13 amino acids long. In germline, CDR1 is WSHSY, CDR2 SAAADI. With V trimmed by 7 bases and J by 6 bases, 9 bases remained unmatched. The chain links TRBV10-2 to TRBJ2-7; 7 bases match TRBD2. Sequenced: peripheral blood. The sequence was collected from a man aged 55 to 69 with acute or convalescent COVID-19. This chain's CDR3 is CASNLPGGSEQYF. The CDR3 DNA sequence: TGCGCCAGCAATTTGCCGGGGGGTAGCGAGCAGTACTTC.